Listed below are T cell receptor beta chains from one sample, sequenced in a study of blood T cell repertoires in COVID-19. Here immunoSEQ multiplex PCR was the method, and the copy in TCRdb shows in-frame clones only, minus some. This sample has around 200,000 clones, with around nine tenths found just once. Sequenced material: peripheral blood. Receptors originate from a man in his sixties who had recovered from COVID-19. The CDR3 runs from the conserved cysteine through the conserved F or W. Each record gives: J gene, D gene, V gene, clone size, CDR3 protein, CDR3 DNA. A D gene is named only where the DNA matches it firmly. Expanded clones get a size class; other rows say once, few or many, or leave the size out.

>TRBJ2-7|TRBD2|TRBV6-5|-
CASTPSSGLFYEQYF
TGTGCCAGCACTCCCTCTAGCGGGCTATTCTACGAGCAGTACTTC
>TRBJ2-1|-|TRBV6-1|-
CASSEQLGPYNEQFF
TGTGCCAGCAGTGAACAACTGGGGCCCTACAATGAGCAGTTCTTC
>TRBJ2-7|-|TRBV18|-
CASSHGAGKVHEQYF
TGTGCCAGCTCCCACGGTGCCGGGAAAGTCCACGAGCAGTACTTC
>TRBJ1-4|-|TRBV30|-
CAWSVTRNEKLFF
TGTGCCTGGAGTGTAACGAGGAATGAAAAACTGTTTTTT
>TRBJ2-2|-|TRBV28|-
CASSSTRLAIKTGELFF
TGTGCCAGCAGTTCGACTAGGCTAGCGATTAAGACCGGGGAGCTGTTTTTT
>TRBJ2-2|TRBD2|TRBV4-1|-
CASSRLTSRNTGELFF
TGCGCCAGCAGCCGATTGACTAGCCGGAACACCGGGGAGCTGTTTTTT
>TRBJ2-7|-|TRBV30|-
CAWFKRGEQYF
TGTGCCTGGTTTAAGCGAGGGGAGCAGTACTTC
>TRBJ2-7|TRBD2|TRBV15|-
CATSRGSGSLDEQYF
TGTGCCACCAGCAGGGGGAGCGGGAGTCTCGACGAGCAGTACTTC
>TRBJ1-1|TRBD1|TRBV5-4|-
CASSPNRGSAFF
TGTGCCAGCAGCCCAAACAGGGGGTCAGCTTTCTTT
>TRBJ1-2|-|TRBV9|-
CASSVGSGNNYGYTF
TGTGCCAGCAGCGTAGGCAGCGGAAATAACTATGGCTACACCTTC
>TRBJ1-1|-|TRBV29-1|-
CSAGLLNAEAFF
TGCAGCGCTGGACTTTTGAACGCTGAAGCTTTCTTT
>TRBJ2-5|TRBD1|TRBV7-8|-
CASSPPGPLDRVQETQYF
TGTGCCAGCAGCCCCCCGGGGCCCCTAGACAGGGTCCAAGAGACCCAGTACTTC
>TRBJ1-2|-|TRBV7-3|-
CASSLTVQPYGYTF
TGTGCCAGCAGCTTAACTGTACAGCCCTATGGCTACACCTTC
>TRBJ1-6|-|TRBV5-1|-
CASSPKDSSSYNSPLHF
TGCGCCAGCAGCCCAAAGGACAGTAGCTCCTATAATTCACCCCTCCACTTT
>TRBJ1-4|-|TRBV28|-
CASVRPGNEKLFF
TGTGCCAGCGTCCGTCCAGGGAATGAAAAACTGTTTTTT
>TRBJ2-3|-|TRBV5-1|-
CASSADTLRSRYTQYF
TGCGCCAGCAGCGCGGACACCCTCAGGAGTAGATATACGCAGTATTTT
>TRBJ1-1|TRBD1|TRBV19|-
CASSVVGQGSNTEAFF
TGTGCCAGTAGTGTAGTGGGACAGGGAAGTAATACTGAAGCTTTCTTT
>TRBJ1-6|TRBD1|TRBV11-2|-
CASSPQGTNSPLHF
TGTGCCAGCAGCCCACAGGGGACTAATTCACCCCTCCACTTT
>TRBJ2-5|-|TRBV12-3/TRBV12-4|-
CASSSQGRETQYF
TGTGCCAGCAGTTCACAGGGAAGAGAGACCCAGTACTTC
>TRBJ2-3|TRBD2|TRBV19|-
CASSIAGGGTDTQYF
TGTGCCAGTAGTATCGCGGGGGGAGGGACAGATACGCAGTATTTT
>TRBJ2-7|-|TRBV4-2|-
CASSQEDYLNYEQYF
TGTGCCAGCAGCCAAGAAGACTACTTAAACTACGAGCAGTACTTC
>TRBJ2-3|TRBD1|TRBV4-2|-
CASSRDDRVKYF
TGTGCCAGCAGCCGCGATGACAGGGTAAAGTATTTT
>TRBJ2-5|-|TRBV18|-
CASSPRRLQETQYF
TGTGCCAGCTCACCCCGACGACTCCAAGAGACCCAGTACTTC
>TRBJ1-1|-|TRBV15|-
CATSRDRGLEAFF
TGTGCCACCAGCAGAGATAGGGGACTTGAAGCTTTCTTT
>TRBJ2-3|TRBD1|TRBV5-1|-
CASSLDGTVVNTQYF
TGCGCCAGCAGCCTTGACGGGACAGTTGTCAATACGCAGTATTTT
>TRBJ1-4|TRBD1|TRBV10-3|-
CAISERLAGGFEKLFF
TGTGCCATCAGTGAGAGGTTGGCAGGGGGTTTTGAAAAACTGTTTTTT
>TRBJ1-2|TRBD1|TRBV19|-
CASSIDRGGTGAFGGYTF
TGTGCCAGTAGTATAGATCGAGGAGGCACAGGGGCGTTCGGCGGCTACACCTTC
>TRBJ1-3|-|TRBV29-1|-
CSVVGGLAGNTIYF
TGCAGCGTTGTAGGCGGGCTTGCTGGAAACACCATATATTTT
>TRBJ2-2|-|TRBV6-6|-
CASRSRNTGELFF
TGTGCCAGCAGGTCCAGGAACACCGGGGAGCTGTTTTTT
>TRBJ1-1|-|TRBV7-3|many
CASSLRGHPADTEAFF
TGTGCCAGCAGCTTAAGGGGACACCCGGCGGACACTGAAGCTTTCTTT
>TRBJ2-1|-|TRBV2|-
CASIGGSYNEQFF
TGTGCCAGCATCGGAGGGTCCTACAATGAGCAGTTCTTC
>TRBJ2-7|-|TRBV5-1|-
CVSSLGAGVLYEQYF
TGCGTCAGCAGCTTGGGGGCCGGGGTCCTTTACGAGCAGTACTTC
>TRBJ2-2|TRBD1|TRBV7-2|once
CASSYGQGMSGELFF
TGTGCCAGCAGCTACGGACAGGGTATGTCCGGGGAGCTGTTTTTT
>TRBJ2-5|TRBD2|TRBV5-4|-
CASSLGGPSGSGETQYF
TGTGCCAGCAGCTTGGGTGGGCCTAGCGGGAGTGGAGAGACCCAGTACTTC
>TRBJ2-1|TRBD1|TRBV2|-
CASSKDREERNEQFF
TGTGCCAGCAGCAAGGACAGGGAAGAACGCAATGAGCAGTTCTTC
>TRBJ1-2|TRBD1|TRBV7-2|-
CASSGRQGGYGYTF
TGTGCCAGCAGCGGAAGACAGGGGGGCTATGGCTACACCTTC
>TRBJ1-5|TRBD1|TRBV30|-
CAWSVRDRAYQPQHF
TGTGCCTGGAGTGTTAGGGACAGGGCCTATCAGCCCCAGCATTTT